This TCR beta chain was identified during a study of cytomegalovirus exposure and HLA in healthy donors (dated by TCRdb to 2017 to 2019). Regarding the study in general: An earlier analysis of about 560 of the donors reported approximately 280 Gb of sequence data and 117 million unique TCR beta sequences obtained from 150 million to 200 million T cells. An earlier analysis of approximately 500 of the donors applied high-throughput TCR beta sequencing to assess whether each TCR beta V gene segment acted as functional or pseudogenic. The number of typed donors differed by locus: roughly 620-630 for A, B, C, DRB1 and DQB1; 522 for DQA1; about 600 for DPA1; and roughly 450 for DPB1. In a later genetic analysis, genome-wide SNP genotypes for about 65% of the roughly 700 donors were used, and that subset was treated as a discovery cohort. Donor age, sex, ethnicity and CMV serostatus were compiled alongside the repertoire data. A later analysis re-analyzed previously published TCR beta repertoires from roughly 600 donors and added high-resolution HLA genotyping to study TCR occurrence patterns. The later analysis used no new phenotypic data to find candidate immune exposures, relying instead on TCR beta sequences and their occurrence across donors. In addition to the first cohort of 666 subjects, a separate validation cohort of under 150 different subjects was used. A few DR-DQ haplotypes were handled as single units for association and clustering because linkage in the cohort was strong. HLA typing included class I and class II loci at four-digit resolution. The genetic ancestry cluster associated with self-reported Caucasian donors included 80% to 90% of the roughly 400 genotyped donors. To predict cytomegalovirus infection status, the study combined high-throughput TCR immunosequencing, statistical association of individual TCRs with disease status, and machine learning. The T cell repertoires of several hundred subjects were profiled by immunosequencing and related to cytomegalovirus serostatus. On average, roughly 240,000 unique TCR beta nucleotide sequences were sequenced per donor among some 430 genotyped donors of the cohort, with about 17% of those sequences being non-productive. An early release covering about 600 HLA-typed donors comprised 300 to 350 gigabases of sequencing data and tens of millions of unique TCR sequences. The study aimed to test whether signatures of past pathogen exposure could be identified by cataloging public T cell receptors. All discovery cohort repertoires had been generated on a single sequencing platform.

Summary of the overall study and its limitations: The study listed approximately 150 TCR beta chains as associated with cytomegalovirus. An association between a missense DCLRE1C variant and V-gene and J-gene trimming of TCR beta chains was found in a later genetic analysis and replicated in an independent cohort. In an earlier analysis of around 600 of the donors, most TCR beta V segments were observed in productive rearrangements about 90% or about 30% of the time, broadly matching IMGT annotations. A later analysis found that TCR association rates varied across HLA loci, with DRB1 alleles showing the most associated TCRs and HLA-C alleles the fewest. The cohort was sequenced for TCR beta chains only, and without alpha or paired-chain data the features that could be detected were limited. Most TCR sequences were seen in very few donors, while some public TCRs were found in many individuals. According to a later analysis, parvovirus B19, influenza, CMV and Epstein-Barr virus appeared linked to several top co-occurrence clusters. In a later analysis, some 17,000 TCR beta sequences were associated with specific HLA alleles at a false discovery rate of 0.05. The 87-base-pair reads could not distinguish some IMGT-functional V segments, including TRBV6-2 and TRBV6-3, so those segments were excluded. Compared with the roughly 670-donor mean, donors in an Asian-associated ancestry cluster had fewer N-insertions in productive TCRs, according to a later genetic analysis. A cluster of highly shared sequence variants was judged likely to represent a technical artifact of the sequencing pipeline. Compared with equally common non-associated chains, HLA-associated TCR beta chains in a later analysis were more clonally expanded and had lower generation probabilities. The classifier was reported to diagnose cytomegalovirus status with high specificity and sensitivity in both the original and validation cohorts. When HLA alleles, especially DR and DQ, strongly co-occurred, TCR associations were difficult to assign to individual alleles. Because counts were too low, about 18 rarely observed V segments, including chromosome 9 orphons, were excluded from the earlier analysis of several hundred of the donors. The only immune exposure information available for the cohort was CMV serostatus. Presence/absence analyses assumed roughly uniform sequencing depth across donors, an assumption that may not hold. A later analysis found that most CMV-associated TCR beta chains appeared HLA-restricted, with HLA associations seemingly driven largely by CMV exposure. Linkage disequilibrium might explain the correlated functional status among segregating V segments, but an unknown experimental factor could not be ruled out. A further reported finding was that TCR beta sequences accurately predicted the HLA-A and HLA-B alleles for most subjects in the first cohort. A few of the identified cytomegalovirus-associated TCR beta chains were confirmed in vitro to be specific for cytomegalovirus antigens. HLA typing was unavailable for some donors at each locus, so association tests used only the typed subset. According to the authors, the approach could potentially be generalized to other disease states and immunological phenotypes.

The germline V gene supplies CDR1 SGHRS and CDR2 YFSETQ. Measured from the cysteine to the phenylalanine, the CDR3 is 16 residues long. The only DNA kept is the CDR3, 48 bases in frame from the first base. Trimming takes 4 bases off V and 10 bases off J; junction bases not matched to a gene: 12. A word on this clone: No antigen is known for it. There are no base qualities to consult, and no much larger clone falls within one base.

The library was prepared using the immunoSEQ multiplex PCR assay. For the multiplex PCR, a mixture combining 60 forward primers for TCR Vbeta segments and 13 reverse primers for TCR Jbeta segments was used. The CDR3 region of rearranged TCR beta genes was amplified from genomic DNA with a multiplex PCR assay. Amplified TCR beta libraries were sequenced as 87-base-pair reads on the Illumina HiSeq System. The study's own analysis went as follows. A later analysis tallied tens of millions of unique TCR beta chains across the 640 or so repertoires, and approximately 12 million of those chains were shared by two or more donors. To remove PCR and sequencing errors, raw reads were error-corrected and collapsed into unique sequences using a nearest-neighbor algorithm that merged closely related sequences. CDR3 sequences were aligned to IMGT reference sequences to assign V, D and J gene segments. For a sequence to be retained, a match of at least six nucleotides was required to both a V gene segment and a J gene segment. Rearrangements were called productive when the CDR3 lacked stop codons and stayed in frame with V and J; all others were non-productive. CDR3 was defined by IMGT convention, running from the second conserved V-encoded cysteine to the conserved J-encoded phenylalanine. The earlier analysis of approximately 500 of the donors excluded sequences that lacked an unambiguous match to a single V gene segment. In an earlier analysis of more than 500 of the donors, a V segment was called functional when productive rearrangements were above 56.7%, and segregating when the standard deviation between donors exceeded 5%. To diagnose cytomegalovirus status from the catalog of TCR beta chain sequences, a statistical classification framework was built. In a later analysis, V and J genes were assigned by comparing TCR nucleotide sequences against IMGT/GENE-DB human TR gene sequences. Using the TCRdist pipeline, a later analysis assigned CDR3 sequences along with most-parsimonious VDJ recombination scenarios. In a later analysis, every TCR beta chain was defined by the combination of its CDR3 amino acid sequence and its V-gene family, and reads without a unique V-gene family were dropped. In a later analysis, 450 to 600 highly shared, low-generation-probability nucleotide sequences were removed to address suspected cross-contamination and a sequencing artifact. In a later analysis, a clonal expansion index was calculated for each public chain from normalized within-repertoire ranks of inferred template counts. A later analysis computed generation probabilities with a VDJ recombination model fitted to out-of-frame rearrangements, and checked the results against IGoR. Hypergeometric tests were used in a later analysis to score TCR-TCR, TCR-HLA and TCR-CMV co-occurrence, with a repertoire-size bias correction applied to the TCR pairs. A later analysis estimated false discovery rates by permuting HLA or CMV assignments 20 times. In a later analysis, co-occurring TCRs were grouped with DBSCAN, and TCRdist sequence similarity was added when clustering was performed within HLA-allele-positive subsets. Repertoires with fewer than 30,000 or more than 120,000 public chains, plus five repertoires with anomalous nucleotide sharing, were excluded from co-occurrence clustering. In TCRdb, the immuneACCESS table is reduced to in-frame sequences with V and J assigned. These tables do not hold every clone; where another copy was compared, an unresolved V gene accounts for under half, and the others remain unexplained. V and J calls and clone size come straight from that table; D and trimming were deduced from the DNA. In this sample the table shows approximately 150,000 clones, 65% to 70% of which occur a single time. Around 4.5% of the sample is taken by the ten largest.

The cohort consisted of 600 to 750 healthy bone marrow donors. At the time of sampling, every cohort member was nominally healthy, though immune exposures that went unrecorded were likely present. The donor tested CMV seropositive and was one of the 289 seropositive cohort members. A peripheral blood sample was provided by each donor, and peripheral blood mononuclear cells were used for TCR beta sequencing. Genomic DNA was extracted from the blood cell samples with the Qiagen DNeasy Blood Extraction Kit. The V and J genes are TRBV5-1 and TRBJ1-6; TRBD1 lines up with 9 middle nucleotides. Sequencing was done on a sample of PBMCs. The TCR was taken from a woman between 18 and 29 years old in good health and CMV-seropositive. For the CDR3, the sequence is CASSPTGQGGESPLHF. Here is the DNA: TGCGCCAGCAGCCCAACGGGACAGGGTGGGGAATCACCCCTCCACTTT.